This T cell receptor beta chain stems from a study of blood T cell repertoires in COVID-19. Libraries were prepared by immunoSEQ multiplex PCR; TCRdb keeps only in-frame clonotypes and omits some of them. Of tens of thousands of clones in the sample, about 83% are singletons; the top ten hold 20% to 30%. This clone was recorded only once. Germline CDR1 and CDR2: SGHAT and FQDESV (reference sequence). This CDR3 region has 15 residues. With 5 bases clipped from V and 0 bases from J, the junction kept 4 bases outside the gene matches. Material: peripheral blood. V gene TRBV11-1 combines with J gene TRBJ2-1; 7 nucleotides match TRBD1. This sequence was found in a human donor with active COVID-19. The donor label of this sample is uncertain. DNA for the CDR3: TGTGCCAGCAGCCCCGGGACAGTCTCCTACAATGAGCAGTTCTTC. This encodes CASSPGTVSYNEQFF.